This entry concerns a single TCR beta chain. Its specificity is unknown. This entry comes from a study of T cell responses to AZD1222 COVID-19 vaccine. In the study overall: Analyses pooled second doses at about 4 or about 12 weeks.

Profiling relied on immunoSEQ multiplex PCR, and the TCRdb table lists in-frame clones only, not all of them. This sample carries about 120,000 clones, 80% to 95% of them seen once, and the ten largest clones take under 5.5%. Study-level results: No day 14 peak samples; only post-peak repertoires were characterized. A reported finding is that nearly half of spike-specific TCRs target unmutated variant regions. Clonal diversity may have been underestimated, and the donors were mostly white British, with more females than males.

The CDR3 consists of 16 residues. Germline trimming cut 10 bases from V and 3 bases from J; bases unmatched to any gene: 17. The germline V gene has CDR1 MRHNA and CDR2 SNTAGT. This clonotype originated in an adult in good health. The rearrangement links TRBV6-4 to TRBJ2-7; 8 nucleotides match TRBD2. The sample consisted of peripheral blood, taken on day 0 of AZD1222 vaccination. CDR3 sequence (DNA): TGTGCCACACAAGCAGAGTTAGCGGGGAGAAACTACGAGCAGTACTTC. Translating gives CATQAELAGRNYEQYF.